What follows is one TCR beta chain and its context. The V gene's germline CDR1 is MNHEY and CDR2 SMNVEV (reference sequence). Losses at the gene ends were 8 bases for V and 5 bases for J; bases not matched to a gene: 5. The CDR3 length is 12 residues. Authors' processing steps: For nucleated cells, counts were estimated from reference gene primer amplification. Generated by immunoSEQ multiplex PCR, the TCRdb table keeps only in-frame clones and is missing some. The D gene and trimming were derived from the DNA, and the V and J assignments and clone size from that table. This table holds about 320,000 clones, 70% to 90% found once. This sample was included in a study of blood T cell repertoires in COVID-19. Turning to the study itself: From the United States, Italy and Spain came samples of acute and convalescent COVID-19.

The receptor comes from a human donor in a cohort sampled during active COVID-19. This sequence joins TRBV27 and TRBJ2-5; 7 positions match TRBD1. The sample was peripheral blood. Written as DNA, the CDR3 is TGTGCCAGCGGACAGGTAAGGGAGACCCAGTACTTC. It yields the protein CASGQVRETQYF.